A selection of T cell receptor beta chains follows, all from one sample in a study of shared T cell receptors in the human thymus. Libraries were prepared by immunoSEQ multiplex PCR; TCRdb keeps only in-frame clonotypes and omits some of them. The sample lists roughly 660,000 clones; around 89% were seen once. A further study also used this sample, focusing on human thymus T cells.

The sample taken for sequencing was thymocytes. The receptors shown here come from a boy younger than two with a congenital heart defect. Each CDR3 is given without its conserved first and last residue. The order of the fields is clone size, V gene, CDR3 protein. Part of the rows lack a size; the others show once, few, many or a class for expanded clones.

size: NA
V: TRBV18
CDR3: ASSPPVSGGTNQPQH

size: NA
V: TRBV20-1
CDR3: SALGGLEKF

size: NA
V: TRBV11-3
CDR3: ASSSGLDHRETQY

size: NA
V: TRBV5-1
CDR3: ASSLGLGQGSYEQY

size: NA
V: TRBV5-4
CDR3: ASSLWRREALYEQY

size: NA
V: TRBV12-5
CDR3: ASGPTGEDQPQH

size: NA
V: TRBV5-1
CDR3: ASSLPSAVPASTDTQY

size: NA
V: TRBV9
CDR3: ASSVKGLADANTGELF

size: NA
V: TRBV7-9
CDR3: ASSLGSSGHRH

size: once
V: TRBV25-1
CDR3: ASSEPQGPHPETQY

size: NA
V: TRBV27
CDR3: ASSLGGTGSEAF

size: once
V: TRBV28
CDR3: ASSSGLAGGRGYEQY

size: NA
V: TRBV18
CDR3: ASSPVGTEYEQY

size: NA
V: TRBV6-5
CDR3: ASSPQGGNQPQH

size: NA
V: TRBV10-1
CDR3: ASSTKGRDRNEQF

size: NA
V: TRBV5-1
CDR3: ASSLRDFRVGGELF

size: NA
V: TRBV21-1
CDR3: ASSMRQGCNQPQH

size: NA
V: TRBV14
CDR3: ASSQEGRVGTGVGSGTDYEQY

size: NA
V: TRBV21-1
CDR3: ANPPGLATLF

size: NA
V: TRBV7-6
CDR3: ASSVRLAGNEQF

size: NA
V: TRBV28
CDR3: ASSLSGSNQPQH

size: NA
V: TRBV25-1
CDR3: ASSESGSAYEQY

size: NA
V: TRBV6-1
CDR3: ASSGSGADHSSYEQY

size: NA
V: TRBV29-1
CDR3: SVEDPGEGEQY

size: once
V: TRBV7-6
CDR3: ASSPGTSGRGELRETQY

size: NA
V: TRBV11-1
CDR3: ASSQGTGGAYEQY

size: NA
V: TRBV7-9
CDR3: ASAEGHSYEQY

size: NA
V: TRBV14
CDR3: ASERGRGTGELF

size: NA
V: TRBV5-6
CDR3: ASSLDRVSQETQY

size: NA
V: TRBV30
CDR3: AWRVGRGGAYNEQF

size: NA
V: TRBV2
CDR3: ASSGRGRTYEQY

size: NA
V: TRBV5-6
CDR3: ASSLSRVGGYT

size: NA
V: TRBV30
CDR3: AWRTSGHSTGELF

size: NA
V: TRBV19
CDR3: ASSLRQAGVSGLAAF